The source of this T cell receptor beta chain is a study of T-cell memory formation after mild COVID-19. Many counts were recorded for this clonotype. Its antigen is currently unknown. Broader study findings: Researchers report contracting CD4+ clones mostly in CM and EM, with CD8+ clones in EMRA. A balance of CD4 and CD8 characterized clones contracting day 15 to 85, whereas later expanders leaned CD4+. Memory from before infection featured some responding clones, which suggests cross-reactive memory joined.

Using constant-segment primers, 5'RACE produced TCR alpha and TCR beta cDNA libraries carrying sample barcodes and UMIs. One entry per CDR3 protein, called by TCRdb with MiXCR from the 5' RACE reads. The data contain over 450,000 distinct CDR3 sequences, roughly 20% of them seen just once; the ten biggest clones take up around 13%. Material: PBMCs or a T cell subset sorted from them (not recorded which). The sequence was collected from an adult woman who had mild COVID-19 (a few samples of this study predate the infection). Cell type and time point are not known.

The chain's CDR3 is CASRLLLAGDTDTQYF. For the CDR3, the DNA is TGTGCCAGCAGACTCCTACTAGCGGGAGACACAGATACGCAGTATTTT. The chain links TRBV5-4 to TRBJ2-3; TRBD2 aligns across 11 bases. With 5 bases clipped from V and 2 bases from J, the junction kept 7 bases outside the gene matches. The CDR3 runs to 16 residues. Germline CDR1 and CDR2: SGHNT and YYREEE (reference sequence).